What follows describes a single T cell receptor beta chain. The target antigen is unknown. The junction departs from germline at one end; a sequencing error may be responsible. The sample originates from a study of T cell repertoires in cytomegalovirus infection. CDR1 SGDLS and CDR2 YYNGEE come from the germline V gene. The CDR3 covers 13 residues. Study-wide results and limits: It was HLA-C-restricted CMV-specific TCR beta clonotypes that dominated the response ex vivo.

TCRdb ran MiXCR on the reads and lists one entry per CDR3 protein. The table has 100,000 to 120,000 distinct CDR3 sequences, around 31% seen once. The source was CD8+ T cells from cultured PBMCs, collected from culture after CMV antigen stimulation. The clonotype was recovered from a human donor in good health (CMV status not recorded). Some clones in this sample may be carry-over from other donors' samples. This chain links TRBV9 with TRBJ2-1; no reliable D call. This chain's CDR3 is CASSIGLYNEQIF. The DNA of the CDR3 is TGTGCCAGCAGCATTGGGCTTTACAATGAGCAGATCTTC.